This TCR beta chain was sequenced during a study of CD8 T cells in Susac syndrome. Sequencing of TCR beta was carried out in blood CD8+ and CD4+ T cells. RNA was extracted with the RNeasy kit, and a quantity of roughly 0.5 to 1 ug was reverse transcribed using random hexamers. TCR beta CDR3 was amplified by immunoSEQ multiplex PCR. This amplification extended across 54 Vbeta and 13 Jbeta segments. TCRdb re-analysed the immunoSEQ multiplex PCR reads in MiXCR, keeping a single row per CDR3 protein. The sample carries 45,000 to 60,000 distinct CDR3 sequences, 80% to 95% recorded once. This TCR was recovered from a human donor in good health. Sequenced input: CD8+ T cells from PBMCs.

The CDR3 loop reads CASSRGTSGPYEQYF. The CDR3 DNA sequence: TGTGCCAGCAGCCGAGGGACTAGCGGGCCCTACGAGCAGTACTTC. The genes are TRBV2 and TRBJ2-7; 12 bases agree with TRBD2. The CDR3 has 15 residues. Germline V gene lookup returns CDR1 SNHLY and CDR2 FYNNEI. V was clipped by 6 bases and J by 2 bases; unmatched bases: 5.